The 26 T cell receptor beta chains below all came from one sample that was sequenced in a study of CD8 T cells in Susac syndrome. When the RNA was reverse transcribed, random hexamers were used with an input of roughly 0.45 to 1 ug. TCRdb re-called the immunoSEQ multiplex PCR reads with MiXCR, one entry per CDR3 protein. The sample records approximately 190,000 distinct CDR3 sequences, around 95% being singletons. Material for sequencing was CD4+ T cells from PBMCs. These receptor sequences come from a human donor with Susac syndrome.

This chain joins TRBV4-1 and TRBJ2-1; 7 nucleotides match TRBD1. Germline loops: CDR1 MGHRA, CDR2 YSYEKL. V shed 6 bases, J shed 8 bases, and the junction held 16 bases outside the gene matches. CDR3 length equals 16 residues. The CDR3 reads CASSGGTGTVRDEQFF. CDR3 bases: TGCGCCAGCAGTGGGGGCACCGGGACAGTAAGGGATGAGCAGTTCTTC.

The V gene is TRBV7-9, the J gene TRBJ2-4, with D unclear. Germline V gene data show CDR1 as SEHNR and CDR2 as FQNEAQ (reference sequence). The CDR3 runs 17 residues. Trimming removed 1 base from V and 1 base from J, with 14 bases in between. Here the CDR3 reads CASSLESRGAAKNIQYF. Here the CDR3 DNA reads TGTGCCAGCAGCTTAGAGTCCCGTGGTGCGGCCAAAAACATTCAGTACTTC.

Of note for this clonotype: Given the absence of the conserved phenylalanine or tryptophan at the CDR3 end, a read error is likely. The chain has TRBV11-2 and TRBJ1-6; TRBD1 is a possible D gene (5 bases). The CDR3 is made up of 14 amino acids. Germline V CDR1 and CDR2: SGHAT, FQNNGV. Trimming cost V 0 bases and J 9 bases, with 9 bases left between them. The CDR3 bases are TGTGCCAGCAGCTTAGACAGGGTGGGTTCACCCCTCCACCTT. It specifies CASSLDRVGSPLHL.

In this sample, this clonotype turned up once. The chain links TRBV5-1 to TRBJ2-2; D is undetermined. Germline CDR1 is SGHRS and CDR2 is YFSETQ. There are 12 residues in the CDR3. Trimming took off 0 bases at V and 7 bases at J, with 4 bases between the two ends. The CDR3 here is CASSLEGGELFF. The CDR3 nucleotides are TGCGCCAGCAGCTTGGAAGGCGGGGAGCTGTTTTTT. Drawing the rest from reference TRBV5-1 and TRBJ2-2, the complete variable domain is KAGVTQTPRYLIKTRGQQVTLSCSPISGHRSVSWYQQTPGQGLQFLFEYFSETQRNKGNFPGRFSGRQFSNSRSEMNVSTLELGDSALYLCASSLEGGELFFGEGSRLTVL.

The gene calls are TRBV3-1 and TRBJ2-5; D possibly corresponds to TRBD2 (5 bases). Deletions cut 0 bases from V and 4 bases from J, with 9 bases between. The CDR3 runs 14 residues. CDR1 is LGHDT, CDR2 YNNKEL, per germline (reference sequence). This CDR3 is CASSQEEVRETQYF. The CDR3 nucleotides read TGTGCCAGCAGCCAAGAGGAGGTACGAGAGACCCAGTACTTC.

The chain uses TRBV14 and TRBJ2-1; D not resolved. Germline V gene data show CDR1 as SGHDN and CDR2 as FVKESK. The CDR3 covers 16 residues. The V end was cut by 4 bases, the J end by 9 bases, with 22 bases between. The CDR3 loop is CASSPWEPIKVGEQFF. The CDR3 region has the DNA TGTGCCAGCAGCCCTTGGGAACCAATTAAGGTCGGTGAGCAGTTCTTC.

The V call is TRBV29-1, the J call TRBJ1-1; D remains ambiguous. Germline lookup yields CDR1 SQVTM and CDR2 ANQGSEA. There are 13 residues in the CDR3. The germline V and J ends were trimmed by 5 bases and 7 bases, with 17 bases remaining between them. The CDR3 sequence: CSVSITVGGEAFF. CDR3 coding DNA: TGCAGCGTTTCTATTACGGTGGGTGGTGAAGCTTTCTTT.

This chain links TRBV14 with TRBJ1-1, with TRBD1 identical over 11 bases. This CDR3 spans 14 amino acids. Trimming removed 6 bases from V and 7 bases from J; junction bases left unmatched: 7. From germline, CDR1 is SGHDN and CDR2 FVKESK. The CDR3 nucleotides are TGTGCCAGCAGTCGGATGGGACAGGGGGTTGAAGCTTTCTTT. It translates to CASSRMGQGVEAFF.

This chain uses TRBV6-2 or TRBV6-3 with TRBJ2-7, with D unclear. Germline V gene sequence: CDR1 MNHEY, CDR2 SVGEGT. V was cut by 6 bases and J by 2 bases, with 8 bases left in between. The CDR3 sequence is 12 residues long. The CDR3 DNA reads TGTGCCAGCAGCAGAAGGCCCTACGAGCAGTACTTC. Protein sequence: CASSRRPYEQYF.

The V and J genes are TRBV29-1 and TRBJ1-4; the match to TRBD1 covers 7 bases. Looked up from germline, CDR1 is SQVTM and CDR2 is ANQGSEA. This CDR3 is built from 12 residues. Trimming cost V 7 bases and J 6 bases; bases outside gene matches: 5. The CDR3 sequence is CSAQGGDEKLFF. DNA of the CDR3: TGCAGCGCCCAGGGGGGGGATGAAAAACTGTTTTTT.

The J gene is TRBJ2-1, the V gene TRBV12-3 or TRBV12-4; either TRBD1 or TRBD2 may supply D (5 bases each). The V gene lost 6 bases and the J gene lost 8 bases, with 20 bases spanning the gap. The CDR3 has 15 amino acids. CDR3 sequence reads: CASRPGPPAGDEQFF. The CDR3 nucleotides read TGTGCCAGCAGACCGGGACCCCCCGCCGGGGATGAGCAGTTCTTC.

The chain has TRBV28 and TRBJ1-3; no firm D call. Germline V gives CDR1 MDHEN, CDR2 SYDVKM. The V end lost 8 bases, the J end lost 0 bases, and 17 bases lay between the germline ends. This CDR3 is 16 amino acids long. DNA for the CDR3: TGTGCCAGCGGGTCCCCAAGTAGTTCCTCTGGAAACACCATATATTTT. Amino acids: CASGSPSSSSGNTIYF.

The rearrangement uses TRBV20-1 and TRBJ1-3; D is unclear. From germline, CDR1 is DFQATT and CDR2 SNEGSKA (reference sequence). V was clipped by 6 bases and J by 2 bases, with 5 bases between them. CDR3 length: 11 amino acids. Here the CDR3 DNA reads TGCAGTGCGGAAGCTGGAAACACCATATATTTT. Amino acid sequence: CSAEAGNTIYF.

Written as DNA, the CDR3 is TGTGCCTGGAGTGCGACAGGGGTCCTCTCCTACGAGCAGTACTTC. It yields the protein CAWSATGVLSYEQYF. The V and J genes are TRBV30 and TRBJ2-7; 8 nucleotides agree with TRBD1. V lost 1 base and J lost 0; bases outside the gene matches: 5. CDR1 is GTSNPN and CDR2 is SVGIG in the germline V gene (reference sequence). This CDR3 is 15 amino acids long.

The chain uses TRBV19 and TRBJ1-6, with D maybe TRBD1 (6 bases). The CDR3 runs 15 residues. Trimming removed 5 bases from V and 8 bases from J, with 16 bases in between. Per the germline V gene, CDR1 is LNHDA and CDR2 is SQIVND (reference sequence). The CDR3 bases are TGTGCCAGTAGTCCGCCCCAGACAGGAGATTCACCCCTCCACTTT. Translation gives CASSPPQTGDSPLHF.

Only one count was recorded for this clonotype. The chain joins TRBV20-1 to TRBJ2-3, with no clear D. There are 12 residues in the CDR3. Germline V gives CDR1 DFQATT, CDR2 SNEGSKA (reference sequence). V shed 6 bases and J shed 6 bases, with 13 bases lying between them. CDR3 region: CSAPEQADTQYF. The DNA of the CDR3 is TGCAGTGCCCCGGAACAAGCGGATACGCAGTATTTT.

This clonotype has a single count. The gene calls are TRBV5-6 and TRBJ2-5; 7 nucleotides match TRBD2. The germline V gene has CDR1 SGHDT and CDR2 YYEEEE. The CDR3 is 16 residues long. Losses at the gene ends were 5 bases for V and 13 bases for J; bases not matched to a gene: 23. This chain's CDR3 is CASSYIRLARVQERYF. CDR3 DNA: TGTGCCAGCAGTTACATCCGACTAGCTCGGGTCCAAGAGAGGTACTTC.

The chain joins TRBV5-1 to TRBJ2-7; D possibly corresponds to TRBD1 (6 bases). V dropped 6 bases and J dropped 3 bases, with 16 bases sitting between them. This CDR3 has 14 amino acids. Germline V CDR1 and CDR2: SGHRS, YFSETQ. CDR3: CASKFGAGDYEQYF. CDR3 nucleotides: TGCGCCAGCAAATTCGGGGCAGGGGACTACGAGCAGTACTTC.

This sequence joins TRBV19 and TRBJ1-1; 8 bases match TRBD1. The CDR3 loop spans 13 amino acids. Trimming at V came to 11 bases and at J to 1 base, leaving 6 bases not matched to a gene. Germline V gene data show CDR1 as LNHDA and CDR2 as SQIVND (reference sequence). The CDR3 protein is CAARGQANTEAFF. In nucleotides, the CDR3 is TGTGCCGCAAGGGGACAGGCGAACACTGAAGCTTTCTTT.

This clonotype was counted once. The chain couples TRBV19 to TRBJ1-1; tentative D call: TRBD1 (6 bases). Germline V gene sequence: CDR1 LNHDA, CDR2 SQIVND (reference sequence). Trimming removed 1 base from V and 4 bases from J, with 7 bases in between. The CDR3 runs to 13 residues. The chain's CDR3 is CASSIGGPTEAFF. The CDR3 DNA sequence: TGTGCCAGTAGTATAGGGGGGCCCACTGAAGCTTTCTTT.

This chain links TRBV11-2 with TRBJ2-3; 7 nucleotides align to TRBD2. Germline loops: CDR1 SGHAT, CDR2 FQNNGV. V was clipped by 5 bases and J by 11 bases; unmatched bases: 7. This CDR3 spans 12 amino acids. In DNA, the CDR3 is TGTGCCAGCAGCCCGAGACTAGCCGGGCAGTATTTT. Encoded protein: CASSPRLAGQYF.

The V call is TRBV7-3, the J call TRBJ2-5; possible D gene TRBD2, 5 bases. CDR1 SGHTA and CDR2 FQGTGA come from the germline V gene. The CDR3 has 15 residues. V was cut by 2 bases and J by 4 bases, with 14 bases left in between. Written as DNA, the CDR3 is TGTGCCAGCAGCTTAGCGCTCGGACTGGCAGAGACCCAGTACTTC. This encodes CASSLALGLAETQYF. The full variable domain, in which reference TRBV7-3 and TRBJ2-5 provide the parts outside the CDR3, is GAGVSQTPSNKVTEKGKYVELRCDPISGHTALYWYRQSLGQGPEFLIYFQGTGAADDSGLPNDRFFAVRPEGSVSTLKIQRTERGDSAVYLCASSLALGLAETQYFGPGTRLLVL.

The J gene is TRBJ2-7, the V gene TRBV20-1; 9 positions match TRBD1. The junction had 9 bases not matched to a gene; V was cut back by 5 bases and J by 10 bases. This CDR3 is built from 12 residues. Looked up from germline, CDR1 is DFQATT and CDR2 is SNEGSKA (reference sequence). CDR3 nucleotide sequence: TGCAGTGCTTTGGACAGGGGCGCTTTTCAGTACTTC. Translated, it gives CSALDRGAFQYF.

The chain has TRBV5-1 and TRBJ2-3; D is possibly TRBD2 (5 bases). Trimming removed 3 bases from V and 2 bases from J, with 13 bases in between. The CDR3 runs 15 residues. Per germline, CDR1 SGHRS and CDR2 YFSETQ. CDR3 region: CASSSGLPSTDTQYF. The CDR3 DNA follows: TGCGCCAGCAGCTCTGGACTCCCTTCCACAGATACGCAGTATTTT.

This chain links TRBV21-1 with TRBJ1-1; the table assigns TRBD1, which was not confirmed against the DNA. TRBV21-1 is noted as a pseudogene. The CDR3 runs to 20 residues. CDR3 residues: CASSNPALGRGETLNTEAFF. The CDR3 region has the DNA TGTGCCAGCAGCAACCCGGCTCTTGGCAGGGGAGAAACTCTGAACACTGAAGCTTTCTTT.

V is TRBV15 and J is TRBJ2-1; TRBD2 matches 14 bases. The CDR3 is 15 amino acids. CDR1 and CDR2 from the germline V gene are LNHNV and YYDKDF (reference sequence). J gave up 6 bases and V 3 bases, and 1 base lay outside the gene matches. Here the CDR3 reads CATSRGLAGANEQFF. The CDR3 DNA reads TGTGCCACCAGCAGGGGACTAGCGGGGGCCAATGAGCAGTTCTTC.